This T cell receptor (beta chain) was recovered during a study of blood T cells in healthy people across ages. General study results and limits: There were more naive CD4+ cells and higher diversity in long-lived donors than in aged donors. Conclusively comparing naive with antigen-experienced cells was impossible with unsorted PBMCs.

A sample-barcoded 5' primer and a J-beta primer mix were used in a second PCR of about 6 to 11 cycles. Each cDNA molecule, via a template-switch adaptor with 12 random nucleotides, was tagged. MiXCR was run by TCRdb on the 5' RACE reads, yielding one entry per CDR3 protein. The sample has about 780,000 distinct CDR3 sequences; approximately 67% are singletons. Healthy Caucasians from Russia aged roughly 6 to 100 served as donors. In germline, CDR1 is SGHTA, CDR2 FQGNSA. V lost 5 bases, J lost 2 bases, and 13 bases lay in between. CDR3 length equals 15 residues. As concerns this clonotype: The antigen remains unidentified.

The chain has TRBV7-2 and TRBJ1-5; D might be TRBD1 (6 bases). Sequencing was done on a sample of blood. This sequence originates from a man younger than 45 in good health. CDR3 DNA: TGTGCCAGCAGCCTGCAGGGGATCGGCAATCAGCCCCAGCATTTT. Protein sequence: CASSLQGIGNQPQHF.